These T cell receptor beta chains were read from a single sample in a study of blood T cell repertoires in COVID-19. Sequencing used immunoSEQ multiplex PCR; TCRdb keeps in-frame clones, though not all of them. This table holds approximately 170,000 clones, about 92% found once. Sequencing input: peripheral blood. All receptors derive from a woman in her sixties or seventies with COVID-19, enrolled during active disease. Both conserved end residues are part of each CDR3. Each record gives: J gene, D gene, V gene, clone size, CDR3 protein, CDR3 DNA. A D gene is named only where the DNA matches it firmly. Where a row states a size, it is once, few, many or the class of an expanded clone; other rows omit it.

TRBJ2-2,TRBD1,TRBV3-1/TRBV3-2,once,CASSPRQGASGELFF,TGTGCCAGCAGCCCCAGACAGGGGGCTAGCGGGGAGCTGTTTTTT
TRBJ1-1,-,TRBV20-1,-,CSASSEAFF,TGCAGTGCTAGCAGTGAAGCTTTCTTT
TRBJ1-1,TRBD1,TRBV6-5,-,CASSRGTANTEAFF,TGTGCCAGCAGCCGAGGGACAGCGAACACTGAAGCTTTCTTT
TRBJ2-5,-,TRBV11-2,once,CASSLLDQETQYF,TGTGCCAGCAGCTTACTCGACCAAGAGACCCAGTACTTC
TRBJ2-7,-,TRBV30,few,CAWSVPAGEQYF,TGTGCCTGGAGTGTACCGGCGGGCGAGCAGTACTTC
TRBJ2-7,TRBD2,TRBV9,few,CASSPRTSGDSYEQYF,TGTGCCAGCAGCCCCCGGACTAGCGGGGACTCCTACGAGCAGTACTTC
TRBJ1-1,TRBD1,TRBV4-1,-,CASSLTGGGGNTEAFF,TGCGCCAGCAGCCTTACAGGGGGCGGGGGCAACACTGAAGCTTTCTTT
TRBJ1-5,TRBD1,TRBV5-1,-,CASSLGPGQEGPQHF,TGCGCCAGCAGCTTGGGACCGGGACAGGAGGGGCCCCAGCATTTT
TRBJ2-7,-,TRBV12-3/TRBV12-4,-,CASSFYPGEQYF,TGTGCCAGCAGTTTTTATCCAGGGGAGCAGTACTTC
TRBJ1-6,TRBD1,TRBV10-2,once,CASSLDRDDNSPLHF,TGCGCCAGCAGCCTAGACAGGGATGATAATTCACCCCTCCACTTT
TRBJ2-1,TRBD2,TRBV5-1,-,CASSSAGTSVNEQFF,TGCGCCAGCAGCTCGGCCGGGACTAGCGTCAATGAGCAGTTCTTC
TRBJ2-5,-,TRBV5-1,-,CASSSLRETQYF,TGCGCCAGCAGCTCCCTCCGAGAGACCCAGTACTTC
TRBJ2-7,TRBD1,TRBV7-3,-,CASSSDRDHEQYF,TGTGCCAGCAGTTCCGACAGGGATCACGAGCAGTACTTC
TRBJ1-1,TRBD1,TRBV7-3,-,CASSGQGPGTEAFF,TGTGCCAGCAGCGGACAGGGTCCAGGCACTGAAGCTTTCTTT
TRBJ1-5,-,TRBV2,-,CASKRGDQPQHF,TGTGCCAGCAAGCGCGGGGACCAGCCCCAGCATTTT
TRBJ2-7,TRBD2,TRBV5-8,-,CASSSPGRVYEQYF,TGTGCCAGCAGCTCCCCGGGGAGGGTGTACGAGCAGTACTTC
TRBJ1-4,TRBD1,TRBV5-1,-,CASSPLQHTGANAARNEKLFF,TGCGCCAGCAGCCCACTACAGCATACAGGGGCCAATGCGGCCCGTAATGAAAAACTGTTTTTT
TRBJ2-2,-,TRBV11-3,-,CASSPRVGELFF,TGTGCCAGCAGCCCACGGGTTGGGGAGCTGTTTTTT
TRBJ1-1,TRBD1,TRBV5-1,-,CASGNHRDRGYTEAFF,TGCGCCAGCGGAAATCACCGGGACAGGGGTTACACTGAAGCTTTCTTT
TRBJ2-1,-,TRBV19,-,CASSIDHTGNSYNEQFF,TGTGCCAGTAGTATAGACCACACAGGGAACTCCTACAATGAGCAGTTCTTC
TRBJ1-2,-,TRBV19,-,CASRISSSYYGYTF,TGTGCCAGTAGGATATCCTCTTCCTACTATGGCTACACCTTC
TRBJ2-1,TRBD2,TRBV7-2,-,CASSLREGNEQFF,TGTGCCAGCAGCTTGCGGGAGGGCAATGAGCAGTTCTTC
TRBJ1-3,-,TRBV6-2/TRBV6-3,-,CASSDGPPRPFSGNTIYF,TGTGCCAGCAGTGATGGGCCGCCCCGACCCTTCTCTGGAAACACCATATATTTT
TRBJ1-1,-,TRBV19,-,CASSIDQALTEAFF,TGTGCCAGTAGTATAGACCAAGCTTTGACTGAAGCTTTCTTT
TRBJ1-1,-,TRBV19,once,CASSTTGNTEAFF,TGTGCCAGTAGTACTACAGGGAACACTGAAGCTTTCTTT
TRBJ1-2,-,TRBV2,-,CASRPTATNYGYTF,TGTGCCAGCAGGCCGACAGCTACTAACTATGGCTACACCTTC
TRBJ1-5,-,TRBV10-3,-,CAISGAGDQPQHF,TGTGCCATCAGTGGGGCAGGGGATCAGCCCCAGCATTTT
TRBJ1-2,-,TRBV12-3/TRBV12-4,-,CASSPGTPHGYTF,TGTGCCAGCAGCCCTGGGACACCCCATGGCTACACCTTC
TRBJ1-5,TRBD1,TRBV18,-,CASSPGTANQPQHF,TGTGCCAGCTCACCAGGGACAGCTAATCAGCCCCAGCATTTT
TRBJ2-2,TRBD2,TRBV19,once,CASSISGGAGTGELFF,TGTGCCAGTAGCATCAGCGGGGGAGCGGGCACCGGGGAGCTGTTTTTT
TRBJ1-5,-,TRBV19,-,CASSPLDRRNQPQHF,TGTGCCAGTAGCCCTTTGGACAGACGGAATCAGCCCCAGCATTTT
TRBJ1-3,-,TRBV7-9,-,CASSPSQGAGNTIYF,TGTGCCAGCAGCCCTTCACAGGGAGCTGGAAACACCATATATTTT
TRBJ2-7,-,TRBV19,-,CASSFGLIYEQYF,TGTGCCAGTAGTTTCGGACTGATATACGAGCAGTACTTC
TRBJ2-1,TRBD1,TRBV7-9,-,CASSLMPGQGAWNEQFF,TGTGCCAGCAGCTTAATGCCCGGGCAGGGGGCTTGGAATGAGCAGTTCTTC
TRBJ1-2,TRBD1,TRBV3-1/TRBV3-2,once,CASSQMLQTVPSTGNYGYTF,TGTGCCAGCAGCCAAATGCTTCAGACCGTGCCGTCGACAGGGAACTATGGCTACACCTTC
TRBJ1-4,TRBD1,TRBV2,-,CASSGQGLNEKLFF,TGTGCCAGCAGTGGACAGGGCCTTAATGAAAAACTGTTTTTT
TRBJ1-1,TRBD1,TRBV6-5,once,CASSPHLDRVTEAFF,TGTGCCAGCAGTCCCCACCTTGACAGGGTCACTGAAGCTTTCTTT
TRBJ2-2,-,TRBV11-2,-,CASSLDDPGLPTGELFF,TGTGCCAGCAGCTTAGATGATCCAGGGCTACCCACCGGGGAGCTGTTTTTT
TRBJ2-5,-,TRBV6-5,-,CASSVAATQETQYF,TGTGCCAGCAGCGTAGCAGCAACCCAAGAGACCCAGTACTTC
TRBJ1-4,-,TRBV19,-,CASSIVNEKLFF,TGTGCCAGTAGTATAGTAAATGAAAAACTGTTTTTT